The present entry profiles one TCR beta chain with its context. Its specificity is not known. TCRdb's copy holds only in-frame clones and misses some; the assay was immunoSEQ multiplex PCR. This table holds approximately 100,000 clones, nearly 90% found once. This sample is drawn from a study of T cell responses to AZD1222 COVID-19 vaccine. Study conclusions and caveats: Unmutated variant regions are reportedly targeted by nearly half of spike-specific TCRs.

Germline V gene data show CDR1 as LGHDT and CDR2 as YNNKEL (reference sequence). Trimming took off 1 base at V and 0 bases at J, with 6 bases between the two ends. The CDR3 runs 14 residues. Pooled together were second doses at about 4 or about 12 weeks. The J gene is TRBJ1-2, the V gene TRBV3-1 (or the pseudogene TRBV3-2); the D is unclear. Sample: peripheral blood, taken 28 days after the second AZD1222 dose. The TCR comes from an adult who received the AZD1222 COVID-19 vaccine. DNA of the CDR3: TGTGCCAGCAGCCAAGGTACCTCTAACTATGGCTACACCTTC. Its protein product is CASSQGTSNYGYTF.